Below, 21 T cell receptor beta chains from the same sample are listed, as sequenced in a study of response to subunit inactivated influenza vaccine. One entry per CDR3 protein, called by TCRdb with MiXCR from the RT-PCR reads. Of about 540,000 distinct CDR3 sequences in the sample, approximately 14% were seen once. This specimen was PBMCs from blood, taken less than 13 days after vaccination. The receptor source for this set is a man in his forties or fifties who received an inactivated influenza vaccine.

The V and J genes are TRBV29-1 and TRBJ2-5; 8 bases are shared with TRBD1. The length of the CDR3 is 13 residues. V lost 7 bases, J lost 5 bases, and 9 bases stayed unmatched. Germline lookup yields CDR1 SQVTM and CDR2 ANQGSEA. The CDR3 bases are TGCAGCGCCAGTCAGGGGGCTTCGGAGACCCAGTACTTC. Its protein is CSASQGASETQYF.

The chain carries TRBV25-1 and TRBJ2-7; D possibly corresponds to TRBD1 (5 bases). The V end lost 3 bases, the J end lost 5 bases, and 11 bases lay between the germline ends. Germline loops: CDR1 MGHDK, CDR2 SYGVNS. There are 13 residues in the CDR3. The CDR3 loop is CASSDWGRDEQYF. CDR3 nucleotide sequence: TGTGCCAGCAGTGATTGGGGCAGGGACGAGCAGTACTTC.

J is TRBJ2-1 and V is TRBV25-1; D is unclear. The CDR3 runs to 13 residues. V lost 0 bases to trimming and J lost 7 bases, with 7 bases between them. Germline lookup yields CDR1 MGHDK and CDR2 SYGVNS. The chain's CDR3 is CASSEYMGNEQFF. The CDR3 DNA is TGTGCCAGCAGTGAATATATGGGGAATGAGCAGTTCTTC. Using reference TRBV25-1 and TRBJ2-1 for the parts outside the CDR3, the full variable domain is EADIYQTPRYLVIGTGKKITLECSQTMGHDKMYWYQQDPGMELHLIHYSYGVNSTEKGDLSSESTVSRIRTEHFPLTLESARPSHTSQYLCASSEYMGNEQFFGPGTRLTVL.

The genes are TRBV5-1 and TRBJ2-7, with D unresolved. This CDR3 has 12 residues. Germline assignment: CDR1 SGHRS and CDR2 YFSETQ. V was cut by 0 bases and J by 6 bases, with 7 bases left in between. DNA of the CDR3: TGCGCCAGCAGCTTGGGGCAGACCGAGCAGTACTTC. Translating it yields CASSLGQTEQYF.

The chain carries TRBV4-3 and TRBJ1-3; D remains unclear. V dropped 3 bases and J dropped 0 bases, with 6 bases sitting between them. Looked up from germline, CDR1 is LGHNA and CDR2 is YSLEER. The CDR3 extends over 14 amino acids. The CDR3 reads CASSQSASGNTIYF. Written as DNA, the CDR3 is TGCGCCAGCAGCCAGTCAGCCTCTGGAAACACCATATATTTT.

The rearrangement uses TRBV7-3 and TRBJ1-1; 9 bases fit TRBD1. Germline V gives CDR1 SGHTA, CDR2 FQGTGA. The CDR3 length is 14 residues. Unmatched junction bases numbered 5, after V lost 5 bases and J lost 4 bases. CDR3 region: CASSPGQGSTEAFF. CDR3 DNA: TGTGCCAGCAGCCCCGGACAGGGGAGCACTGAAGCTTTCTTT.

This sequence joins TRBV7-9 and TRBJ2-3; D is uncertain. Germline CDR1 and CDR2: SEHNR and FQNEAQ (reference sequence). CDR3 size: 16 residues. The V and J ends lost 6 bases and 4 bases respectively, with 20 bases between them. The CDR3 nucleotides are TGTGCCAGCAGTCGAAGGGCAGATGGTTTGTCAGATACGCAGTATTTT. This encodes CASSRRADGLSDTQYF.

The sample holds a few counts of this clonotype. The chain links TRBV3-1 to TRBJ1-5; no reliable D call. The germline V gene has CDR1 LGHDT and CDR2 YNNKEL (reference sequence). Trimming took 4 bases from V and 4 from J, leaving 8 bases between them. The CDR3 contains 13 residues. The CDR3 is CASSPLGNQPQHF. CDR3 nucleotide sequence: TGTGCCAGCAGCCCACTGGGAAATCAGCCCCAGCATTTT.

This clonotype was picked up a small number of times. The chain uses TRBV6-1 and TRBJ2-6; D is ambiguous. Deletions cut 7 bases from V and 0 bases from J, with 7 bases between. The germline gives CDR1 MNHNS, CDR2 SASEGT. This CDR3 spans 14 amino acids. The CDR3 is CASTGFSGANVLTF. In nucleotides, the CDR3 is TGTGCCAGCACCGGATTCTCTGGGGCCAACGTCCTGACTTTC.

This clonotype occurred a few times. The rearrangement joins TRBV5-5 to TRBJ2-6; D remains unclear. V was shortened by 5 bases and J by 0 bases, with 6 bases between the two germline ends. The length of the CDR3 is 14 residues. Germline loops: CDR1 SGHKS, CDR2 YYEKEE (reference sequence). CDR3 DNA sequence: TGTGCCAGCAGTTTCCCCTCTGGGGCCAACGTCCTGACTTTC. It encodes CASSFPSGANVLTF.

This clonotype was counted many times. This chain uses TRBV6-5 with TRBJ2-7; D is perhaps TRBD1 (5 bases). Germline loops: CDR1 MNHEY, CDR2 SVGAGI. Trimming cost V 2 bases and J 1 base, with 6 bases left between them. This CDR3 has 13 amino acids. The CDR3 sequence is CASSYQGSYEQYF. CDR3 sequence (DNA): TGTGCCAGCAGTTACCAGGGTTCCTACGAGCAGTACTTC.

In its sample, this clonotype was seen many times. V is TRBV18 and J is TRBJ2-3; D not certain. This CDR3 region has 12 residues. Trimming pared 2 bases from V and 6 bases from J, leaving 6 bases between. Per the germline V gene, CDR1 is KGHSH and CDR2 is LQKENI. CDR3 sequence (DNA): TGTGCCAGCTCACCATATCGCGATACGCAGTATTTT. Translating it yields CASSPYRDTQYF.

The V and J genes are TRBV29-1 and TRBJ2-1; TRBD1 matches at 7 bases. J lost 6 bases, V lost 5 bases, and 7 bases had no gene match. The germline V gene has CDR1 SQVTM and CDR2 ANQGSEA. This CDR3 region has 13 residues. CDR3 DNA: TGCAGCGTTTCTGACAGGGTTCGCAATGAGCAGTTCTTC. Amino acid sequence: CSVSDRVRNEQFF.

This clonotype was recorded a few times. The J gene is TRBJ2-2, the V gene TRBV28; D ambiguous. CDR1 and CDR2 (germline): MDHEN, SYDVKM. This CDR3 has 14 amino acids. Between the trimmed V and J ends, which lost 1 base and 2 bases, there was a span of 5 bases. DNA of the CDR3: TGTGCCAGCAGTTTATACTTTAACACCGGGGAGCTGTTTTTT. Translated, it gives CASSLYFNTGELFF.

This clonotype showed up many times. The V gene is TRBV11-2, the J gene TRBJ1-1; TRBD1 aligns across 7 bases. Germline V gene sequence: CDR1 SGHAT, CDR2 FQNNGV. The ends lost 3 bases at V and 5 bases at J; junction bases unmatched: 6. The CDR3 is 14 amino acids. CDR3: CASSFRQGSTEAFF. The CDR3 DNA reads as TGTGCCAGCAGCTTCCGACAGGGCTCGACTGAAGCTTTCTTT.

This clonotype was recorded a few times. This rearrangement joins TRBV5-5 to TRBJ2-3; D possibly corresponds to TRBD1 (6 bases). The CDR3 runs to 17 residues. The V end lost 4 bases, the J end lost 3 bases, and 21 bases lay between the germline ends. In germline, CDR1 is SGHKS, CDR2 YYEKEE (reference sequence). The CDR3 DNA follows: TGTGCCAGCAGCCTACCCCTGGGGGCAGGGCGGACAGATACGCAGTATTTT. This gives the protein CASSLPLGAGRTDTQYF.

This clonotype was counted ten times or more. V usage is TRBV5-1 and J usage is TRBJ2-3; D perhaps matches TRBD2 (5 bases). The V end was cut by 5 bases, the J end by 2 bases, with 9 bases between. CDR3 length: 13 amino acids. CDR1 and CDR2 (germline): SGHRS, YFSETQ. CDR3 residues: CASSTGSTDTQYF. The CDR3 DNA follows: TGCGCCAGCAGTACGGGATCCACAGATACGCAGTATTTT.

This clonotype was counted only a few times. The CDR3 here is CASSLDSPYSNQPQHF. The CDR3, as DNA: TGTGCCAGCAGCTTAGATTCCCCGTATAGCAATCAGCCCCAGCATTTT. This rearrangement joins TRBV11-2 to TRBJ1-5; D gene uncertain. Germline V gene sequence: CDR1 SGHAT, CDR2 FQNNGV. The CDR3 runs 16 residues. V was clipped by 0 bases and J by 0 bases, with 9 bases between them.

The chain joins TRBV29-1 to TRBJ2-5; 10 bases agree with TRBD1. This CDR3 is 17 amino acids long. With V trimmed by 0 bases and J by 4 bases, 11 bases remained unmatched. The V gene's germline CDR1 is SQVTM and CDR2 ANQGSEA. CDR3 amino acids: CSVEDGTGTGVRETQYF. CDR3 nucleotides: TGCAGCGTTGAAGATGGGACCGGGACAGGGGTTAGAGAGACCCAGTACTTC.

At least ten counts were recorded for this clonotype. The chain uses TRBV12-3 or TRBV12-4 and TRBJ2-3; 9 nucleotides align to TRBD2. This CDR3 is built from 15 residues. V shed 3 bases, J shed 3 bases, and the junction held 4 bases outside the gene matches. CDR3 in amino acids: CASSFLAGSTDTQYF. The CDR3 region has the DNA TGTGCCAGCAGTTTTCTAGCGGGAAGTACAGATACGCAGTATTTT.

This clonotype was found a few times. The chain joins TRBV20-1 to TRBJ2-7, with D uncertain. The CDR3 sequence is 11 residues long. Per germline, CDR1 DFQATT and CDR2 SNEGSKA (reference sequence). V dropped 7 bases and J dropped 3 bases, with 10 bases sitting between them. The CDR3 sequence: CSVSPRYEQYF. CDR3 nucleotide sequence: TGCAGTGTCAGTCCCCGCTACGAGCAGTACTTC.